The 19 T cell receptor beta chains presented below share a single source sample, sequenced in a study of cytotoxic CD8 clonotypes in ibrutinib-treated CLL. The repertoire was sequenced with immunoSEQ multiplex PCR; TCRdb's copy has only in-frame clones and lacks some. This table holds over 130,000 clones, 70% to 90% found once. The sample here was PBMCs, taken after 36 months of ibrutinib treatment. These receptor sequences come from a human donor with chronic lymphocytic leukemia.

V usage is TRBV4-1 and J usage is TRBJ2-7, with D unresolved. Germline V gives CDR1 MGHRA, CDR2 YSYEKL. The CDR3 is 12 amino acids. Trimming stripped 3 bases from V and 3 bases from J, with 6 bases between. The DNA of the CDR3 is TGCGCCAGCAGCCAGGGATACTACGAGCAGTACTTC. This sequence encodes CASSQGYYEQYF.

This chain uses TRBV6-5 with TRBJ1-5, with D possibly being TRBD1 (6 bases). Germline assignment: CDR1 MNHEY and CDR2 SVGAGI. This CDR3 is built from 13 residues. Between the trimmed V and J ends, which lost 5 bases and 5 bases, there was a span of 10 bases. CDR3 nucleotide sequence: TGTGCCAGCAGTGAACAGGGTTATCAGCCCCAGCATTTT. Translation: CASSEQGYQPQHF.

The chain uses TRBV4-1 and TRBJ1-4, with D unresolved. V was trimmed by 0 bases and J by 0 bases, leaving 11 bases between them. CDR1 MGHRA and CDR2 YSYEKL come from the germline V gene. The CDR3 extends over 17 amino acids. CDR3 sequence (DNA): TGCGCCAGCAGCCAAGATGCCCAGCCAGCAACTAATGAAAAACTGTTTTTT. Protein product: CASSQDAQPATNEKLFF.

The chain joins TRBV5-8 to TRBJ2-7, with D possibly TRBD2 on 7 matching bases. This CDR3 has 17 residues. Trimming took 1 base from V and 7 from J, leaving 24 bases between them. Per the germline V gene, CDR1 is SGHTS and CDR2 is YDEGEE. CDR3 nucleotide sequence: TGTGCCAGCAGCTTGTCTCTATCGAGTCGGGGGGCACGTGAGCAGTACTTC. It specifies CASSLSLSSRGAREQYF.

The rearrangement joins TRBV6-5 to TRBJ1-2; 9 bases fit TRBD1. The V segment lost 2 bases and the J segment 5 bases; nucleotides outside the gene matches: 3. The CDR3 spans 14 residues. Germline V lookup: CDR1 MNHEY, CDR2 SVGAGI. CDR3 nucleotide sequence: TGTGCCAGCAGTTACACGGACAGGGGATATGGCTACACCTTC. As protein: CASSYTDRGYGYTF.

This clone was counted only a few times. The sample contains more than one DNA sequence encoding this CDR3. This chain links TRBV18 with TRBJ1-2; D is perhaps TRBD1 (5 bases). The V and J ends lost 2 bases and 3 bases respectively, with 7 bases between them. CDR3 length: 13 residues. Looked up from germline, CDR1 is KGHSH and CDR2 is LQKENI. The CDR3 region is CASSPGTDYGYTF. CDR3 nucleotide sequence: TGTGCCAGCTCACCAGGGACGGACTATGGCTACACCTTC.

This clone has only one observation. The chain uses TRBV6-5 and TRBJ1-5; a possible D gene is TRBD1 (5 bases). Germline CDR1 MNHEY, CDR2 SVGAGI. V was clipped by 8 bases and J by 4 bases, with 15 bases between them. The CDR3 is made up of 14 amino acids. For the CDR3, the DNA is TGTGCCAGCGCCAGGGTTCTTGGGAATCAGCCCCAGCATTTT. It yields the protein CASARVLGNQPQHF.

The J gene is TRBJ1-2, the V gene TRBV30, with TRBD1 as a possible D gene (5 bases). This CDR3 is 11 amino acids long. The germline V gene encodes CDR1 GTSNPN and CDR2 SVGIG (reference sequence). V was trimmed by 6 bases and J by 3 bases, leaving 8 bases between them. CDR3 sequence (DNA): TGTGCCTGCCGGGGGGACTATGGCTACACCTTC. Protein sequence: CACRGDYGYTF.

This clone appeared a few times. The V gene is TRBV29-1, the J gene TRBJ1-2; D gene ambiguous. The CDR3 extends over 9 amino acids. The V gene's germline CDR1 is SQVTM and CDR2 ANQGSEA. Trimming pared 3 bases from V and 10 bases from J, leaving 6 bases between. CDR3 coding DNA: TGCAGCGTTGATTTGGACTACACCTTC. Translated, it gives CSVDLDYTF.

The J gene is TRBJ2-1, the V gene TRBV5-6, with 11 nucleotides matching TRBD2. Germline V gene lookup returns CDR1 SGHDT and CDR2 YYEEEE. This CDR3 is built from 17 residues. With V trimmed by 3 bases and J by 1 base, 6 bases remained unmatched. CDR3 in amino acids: CASSYDSGGASYNEQFF. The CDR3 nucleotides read TGTGCCAGCAGCTACGATAGCGGGGGGGCTTCCTACAATGAGCAGTTCTTC. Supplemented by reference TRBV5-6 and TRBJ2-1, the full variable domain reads DAGVTQSPTHLIKTRGQQVTLRCSPKSGHDTVSWYQQALGQGPQFIFQYYEEEERQRGNFPDRFSGHQFPNYSSELNVNALLLGDSALYLCASSYDSGGASYNEQFFGPGTRLTVL.

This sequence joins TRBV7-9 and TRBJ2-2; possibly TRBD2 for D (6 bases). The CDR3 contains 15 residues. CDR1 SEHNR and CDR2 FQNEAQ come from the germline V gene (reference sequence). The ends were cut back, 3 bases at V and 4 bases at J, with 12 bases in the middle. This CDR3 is CASSFSGVGTGELFF. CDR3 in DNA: TGTGCCAGCAGCTTCTCGGGGGTCGGCACCGGGGAGCTGTTTTTT.

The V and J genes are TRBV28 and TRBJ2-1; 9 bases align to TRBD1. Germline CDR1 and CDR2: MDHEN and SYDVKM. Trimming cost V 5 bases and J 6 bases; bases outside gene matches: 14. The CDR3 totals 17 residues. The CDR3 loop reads CASSDLPGQGRLNEQFF. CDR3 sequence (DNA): TGTGCCAGCAGTGATTTACCGGGACAGGGAAGACTCAATGAGCAGTTCTTC.

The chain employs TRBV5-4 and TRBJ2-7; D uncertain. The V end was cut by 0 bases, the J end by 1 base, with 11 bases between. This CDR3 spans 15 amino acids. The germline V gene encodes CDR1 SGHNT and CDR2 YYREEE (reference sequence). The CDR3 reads CASSLVAPKSYEQYF. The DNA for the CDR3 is TGTGCCAGCAGCTTGGTCGCACCCAAGTCCTACGAGCAGTACTTC.

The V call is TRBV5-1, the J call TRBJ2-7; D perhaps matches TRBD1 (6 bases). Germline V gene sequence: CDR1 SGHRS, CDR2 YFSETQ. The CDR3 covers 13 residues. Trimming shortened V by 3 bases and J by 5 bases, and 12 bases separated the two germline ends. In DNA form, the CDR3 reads TGCGCCAGCAGCTGGCAGGGGCAGGACGAGCAGTACTTC. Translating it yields CASSWQGQDEQYF.

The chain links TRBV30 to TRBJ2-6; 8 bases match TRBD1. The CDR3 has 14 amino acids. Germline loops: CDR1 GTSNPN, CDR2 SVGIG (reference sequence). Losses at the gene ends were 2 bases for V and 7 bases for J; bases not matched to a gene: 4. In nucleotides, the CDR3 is TGTGCCTGGAGTTTAGGACAGGGAGCCAACGTCCTGACTTTC. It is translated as CAWSLGQGANVLTF.

This CDR3 is CSVSRDYEQYF. For the CDR3, the DNA is TGCAGCGTCTCCAGGGATTACGAGCAGTACTTC. This chain joins TRBV29-1 and TRBJ2-7; a possible D gene is TRBD1 (5 bases). The CDR3 extends over 11 amino acids. The V gene lost 6 bases and the J gene lost 4 bases, with 10 bases spanning the gap. Germline V gives CDR1 SQVTM, CDR2 ANQGSEA.

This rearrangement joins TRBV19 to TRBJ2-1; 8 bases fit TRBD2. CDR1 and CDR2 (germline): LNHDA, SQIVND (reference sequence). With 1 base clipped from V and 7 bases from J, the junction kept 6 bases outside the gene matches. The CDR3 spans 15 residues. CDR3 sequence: CASSIGGRSRNEQFF. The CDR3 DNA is TGTGCCAGTAGTATAGGCGGGAGGTCCCGGAATGAGCAGTTCTTC.

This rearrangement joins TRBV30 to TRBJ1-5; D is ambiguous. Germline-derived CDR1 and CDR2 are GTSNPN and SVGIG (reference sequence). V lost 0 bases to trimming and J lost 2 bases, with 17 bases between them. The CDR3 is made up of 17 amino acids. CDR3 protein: CAWSVGRRRLGNQPQHF. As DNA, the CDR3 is TGTGCCTGGAGTGTTGGCAGGAGACGACTTGGCAATCAGCCCCAGCATTTT.

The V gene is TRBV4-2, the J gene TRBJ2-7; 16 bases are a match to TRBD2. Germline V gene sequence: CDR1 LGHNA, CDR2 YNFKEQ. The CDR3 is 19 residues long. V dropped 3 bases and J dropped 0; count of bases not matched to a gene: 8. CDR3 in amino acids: CASSHTGTSGGASSYEQYF. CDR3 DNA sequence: TGTGCCAGCAGCCATACGGGGACTAGCGGGGGGGCAAGCTCCTACGAGCAGTACTTC.